This TCR beta chain was retrieved from a study of blood T cell repertoires in COVID-19 (TCRdb year 2020). About the investigation overall: Samples from collaborators originated in the United States, Italy and Spain and spanned both the acute and convalescent phases of COVID-19. The prospective study material was composed of cDNA or gDNA derived from T cells, B-cell-depleted T cells, or PBMCs. Deeply sampled blood TCRbeta repertoires from subjects exposed to, actively infected with, or recovered from COVID-19 were included in the dataset. The repertoires were made available in a free public database intended to serve as a resource for research on the immune response to SARS-CoV-2. Samples came from the ongoing ImmuneRACE study (first 160 participants) plus 1,254 subjects from 6 global collaborators. A de-identified subject ID, COVID-19 status, age in years and sex were almost always included in the sample metadata. HLA class I and class II types, where available, came from metadata supplied by the sample provider rather than from assay-based typing. What the study reported, not specific to this receptor: Clinical and demographic metadata were provided uncurated, with the amount varying by source and participant.

Concerning this clone: Its antigen remains unidentified. No base quality values were provided; no much bigger clone lies one nucleotide off.

Sequences LGHDT (CDR1) and YNNKEL (CDR2) are obtained from the germline V gene (reference sequence). Spanning cysteine to phenylalanine, the CDR3 consists of 14 amino acids. Only CDR3 DNA is held: 42 bases, read in frame from base 1. V is clipped by 4 bases and J by 8 bases, and the sequence between their germline boundaries is 15 bases long. Each collaborating institution followed its own protocols to collect whole blood in K2EDTA tubes. For TCRbeta analysis, collaborator samples were shipped as frozen whole blood, as isolated PBMCs, or as DNA extracted from either sample type. TCRbeta CDR3 regions were amplified from genomic DNA using the immunoSEQ Assay, a bias-controlled multiplex PCR. The authors' pipeline ran thus. The number of nucleated cells in each sample was estimated from the amplification of reference gene primers within the assay. To quantify the absolute abundance of each unique TCRbeta CDR3 rearrangement, sequence reads were collapsed and filtered. Productive Simpson clonality was computed per sample as the square root of Simpson's diversity index over productive rearrangements. TCRdb provides this immuneACCESS table in a form limited to in-frame rearrangements. Some clones are lacking; in checked studies, under half of them reflect an unresolved V gene, and why the rest are absent is not known. Clone size and the V and J calls come from that table; the DNA yielded D and trimming. Counted in this sample were 130,000 or so clones; approximately 81% of them appeared once. The top ten clones comprise over 1.1% of the sample.

Sequenced sample: peripheral blood. The sequence joins TRBV3-1 (or the pseudogene TRBV3-2) to TRBJ2-1; the D gene assignment is ambiguous. This clonotype was obtained from a man aged 55 to 70 with acute or convalescent COVID-19. The sequenced DNA is TGTGCCAGCAGCCCCCAATGGGCCAATGATGAGCAGTTCTTC. This sequence encodes CASSPQWANDEQFF.